A single sample gave rise to the 20 T cell receptor beta chains below, sequenced in a study of T cell responses to AZD1222 COVID-19 vaccine. Clones were read by immunoSEQ multiplex PCR, and TCRdb kept only the in-frame ones, dropping some. Among roughly 130,000 clones listed, 91% were seen once. This specimen consisted of peripheral blood, obtained 28 days after the second dose of the MenACWY control vaccine. All receptors derive from an adult who received the MenACWY meningococcal vaccine as a control.

This clone was seen once. V is TRBV19 and J is TRBJ1-2; D gene ambiguous. Germline V gene sequence: CDR1 LNHDA, CDR2 SQIVND (reference sequence). Trimming left V 0 bases short and J 0 bases short, with 11 bases between. The CDR3 sequence is 16 residues long. The CDR3 loop reads CASSIDGLAANYGYTF. CDR3 nucleotides: TGTGCCAGTAGTATAGACGGGCTGGCAGCTAACTATGGCTACACCTTC. The complete variable domain, with remaining parts taken from reference TRBV19 and TRBJ1-2, reads DGGITQSPKYLFRKEGQNVTLSCEQNLNHDAMYWYRQDPGQGLRLIYYSQIVNDFQKGDIAEGYSVSREKKESFPLTVTSAQKNPTAFYLCASSIDGLAANYGYTFGSGTRLTVV.

The CDR3 nucleotides read TGTGCCAGCTCACGGACAGAGAAGTTCTTC. Translating it yields CASSRTEKFF. The chain is built from TRBV2 and TRBJ2-1, with D maybe TRBD1 (6 bases). The CDR3 loop spans 10 amino acids. Between the trimmed V and J ends, which lost 8 bases and 14 bases, there was a span of 13 bases. The germline CDR1 and CDR2 sequences are SNHLY and FYNNEI. Full variable domain (rest looked up from reference TRBV2 and TRBJ2-1): EPEVTQTPSHQVTQMGQEVILRCVPISNHLYFYWYRQILGQKVEFLVSFYNNEISEKSEIFDDQFSVERPDGSNFTLKIRSTKLEDSAMYFCASSRTEKFFGPGTRLTVL.

The chain employs TRBV29-1 and TRBJ2-7, with D unresolved. V lost 4 bases to trimming and J lost 3 bases, with 7 bases between them. Per germline, CDR1 SQVTM and CDR2 ANQGSEA. The CDR3 has 11 amino acids. The CDR3 sequence is CSVGAHYEQYF. In DNA form, the CDR3 reads TGCAGCGTTGGTGCCCACTACGAGCAGTACTTC.

The chain is built from TRBV28 and TRBJ1-4; TRBD1 agrees at 8 bases. This CDR3 region has 13 residues. J gave up 7 bases and V 6 bases, and 4 bases lay outside the gene matches. The germline V gene encodes CDR1 MDHEN and CDR2 SYDVKM. The CDR3 loop reads CASRNTGGEKLFF. CDR3 DNA: TGTGCCAGCAGAAATACAGGGGGTGAAAAACTGTTTTTT. The full variable domain, rest sourced from reference TRBV28 and TRBJ1-4, is DVKVTQSSRYLVKRTGEKVFLECVQDMDHENMFWYRQDPGLGLRLIYFSYDVKMKEKGDIPEGYSVSREKKERFSLILESASTNQTSMYLCASRNTGGEKLFFGSGTQLSVL.

The V gene is TRBV7-8, the J gene TRBJ1-4, with no clear D. Trimming took off 1 base at V and 8 bases at J, with 14 bases between the two ends. Germline V CDR1 and CDR2: SGHVS, FQNEAQ. This CDR3 spans 15 amino acids. The CDR3 DNA reads TGTGCCAGCAGCTTAGGCCACAGCCGTACGGAAAAACTGTTTTTT. This encodes CASSLGHSRTEKLFF. The full variable domain, its missing parts supplied by reference TRBV7-8 and TRBJ1-4, is GAGVSQSPRYKVAKRGQDVALRCDPISGHVSLFWYQQALGQGPEFLTYFQNEAQLDKSGLPSDRFFAERPEGSVSTLKIQRTQQEDSAVYLCASSLGHSRTEKLFFGSGTQLSVL.

The J gene is TRBJ1-1, the V gene TRBV11-3; no reliable D call. CDR3 length: 13 residues. The V end was cut by 6 bases, the J end by 8 bases, with 16 bases between. The germline V gene has CDR1 SGHNT and CDR2 YENEEA. CDR3 sequence reads: CASSPWAGGEAFF. CDR3 bases: TGTGCCAGCAGTCCCTGGGCCGGTGGAGAAGCTTTCTTT.

The table lists this clone with a few counts. The chain has TRBV7-2 and TRBJ1-1; 9 nucleotides line up with TRBD1. The CDR3 runs to 16 residues. The V segment lost 4 bases and the J segment 5 bases; nucleotides outside the gene matches: 11. Germline V gene lookup returns CDR1 SGHTA and CDR2 FQGNSA. This CDR3 reads CASSYGQGTLRTEAFF. The CDR3 DNA is TGTGCCAGCAGCTACGGACAGGGGACCCTTCGTACTGAAGCTTTCTTT.

The chain is built from TRBV13 and TRBJ2-3, with TRBD2 matching 11 bases. V dropped 2 bases and J dropped 0; count of bases not matched to a gene: 7. The germline V gene has CDR1 PRHDT and CDR2 FYEKMQ (reference sequence). The CDR3 runs 18 residues. The CDR3: CASSLITSGSGSTDTQYF. CDR3 DNA: TGTGCCAGCAGCTTAATCACTAGCGGGAGCGGTAGCACAGATACGCAGTATTTT.

This clone was seen only a few times. The rearrangement links TRBV11-2 to TRBJ2-7; D gene uncertain. The CDR3 runs to 17 residues. From germline, CDR1 is SGHAT and CDR2 FQNNGV. V was cut by 0 bases and J by 0 bases, with 15 bases left in between. In DNA, the CDR3 is TGTGCCAGCAGCTTAGATTCGGTGGGGTTAAGCTCCTACGAGCAGTACTTC. This translates into CASSLDSVGLSSYEQYF.

This sequence joins TRBV7-9 and TRBJ2-7; 7 bases agree with TRBD1. Germline trimming cut 4 bases from V and 1 base from J; bases unmatched to any gene: 4. CDR3 length: 14 residues. CDR1 and CDR2 (germline): SEHNR, FQNEAQ (reference sequence). The CDR3 loop is CASSWGQQSYEQYF. DNA of the CDR3: TGTGCCAGCAGCTGGGGACAGCAATCCTACGAGCAGTACTTC.

A few counts support this clone. The chain links TRBV7-9 to TRBJ2-1; 7 positions match TRBD1. Germline V CDR1 and CDR2: SEHNR, FQNEAQ (reference sequence). The trim removed 0 bases at V and 6 bases at J, leaving 8 bases unmatched. This CDR3 has 16 residues. The CDR3 reads CASSLADRRTLNEQFF. CDR3 coding DNA: TGTGCCAGCAGCTTAGCGGACAGGAGGACACTCAATGAGCAGTTCTTC.

The J gene is TRBJ2-5, the V gene TRBV27; TRBD1 might be the D (6 bases). CDR3 length: 16 amino acids. CDR1 MNHEY and CDR2 SMNVEV come from the germline V gene (reference sequence). Trimming took off 5 bases at V and 0 bases at J, with 16 bases between the two ends. CDR3 nucleotides: TGTGCCAGCAGTCAAATGCCGGGACATCACCAAGAGACCCAGTACTTC. It is translated as CASSQMPGHHQETQYF.

In the case of this clone: Other DNA sequences of this sample code for an identical CDR3. V is TRBV5-6 and J is TRBJ1-1, with a possible D match to TRBD1 (5 bases). From germline, CDR1 is SGHDT and CDR2 YYEEEE. The CDR3 sequence is 15 residues long. V lost 0 bases, J lost 1 base, and 10 bases lay in between. CDR3 protein: CASSLVGQGNTEAFF. The CDR3 DNA follows: TGTGCCAGCAGCTTGGTGGGGCAGGGGAACACTGAAGCTTTCTTT.

The chain uses TRBV6-5 and TRBJ2-5; 7 positions agree with TRBD1. Germline lookup yields CDR1 MNHEY and CDR2 SVGAGI. The CDR3 loop spans 15 amino acids. V was clipped by 2 bases and J by 4 bases; unmatched bases: 7. DNA for the CDR3: TGTGCCAGCAGTTACCGAACCGGGACAGCAGAGACCCAGTACTTC. The encoded protein is CASSYRTGTAETQYF.

V gene TRBV6-6 combines with J gene TRBJ1-2; 8 bases align to TRBD1. Germline V gene data show CDR1 as MNHNY and CDR2 as SVGAGI (reference sequence). The J segment lost 3 bases and the V segment lost 6 bases, leaving 3 bases of the junction unmatched. The CDR3 is made up of 13 amino acids. CDR3 sequence: CASRETGDYGYTF. CDR3 coding DNA: TGTGCCAGCAGAGAGACAGGGGACTATGGCTACACCTTC.

V usage is TRBV30 and J usage is TRBJ2-5; D remains ambiguous. V was trimmed by 0 bases and J by 5 bases, leaving 10 bases between them. Germline assignment: CDR1 GTSNPN and CDR2 SVGIG (reference sequence). CDR3 length equals 13 residues. The CDR3 DNA is TGTGCCTGGAGTGTACTGTCCTTCGAGACCCAGTACTTC. As protein: CAWSVLSFETQYF.

V usage is TRBV28 and J usage is TRBJ1-2; D uncertain. The CDR3 has 14 residues. Germline V gene data show CDR1 as MDHEN and CDR2 as SYDVKM. Trimming cost V 6 bases and J 4 bases, with 15 bases left between them. The CDR3 region is CASSPAAGIYGYTF. The CDR3 DNA is TGTGCCAGCAGCCCTGCTGCGGGGATCTATGGCTACACCTTC.

The chain couples TRBV18 to TRBJ2-6; a possible D gene is TRBD2 (6 bases). The ends were cut back, 1 base at V and 2 bases at J, with 12 bases in the middle. Germline CDR1 and CDR2: KGHSH and LQKENI. The CDR3 spans 17 residues. Here the CDR3 reads CASSPRGVAAGANVLTF. CDR3 in DNA: TGTGCCAGCTCACCACGGGGGGTTGCTGCTGGGGCCAACGTCCTGACTTTC.

This chain links TRBV5-1 with TRBJ1-2; 9 nucleotides align to TRBD1. Germline V gene sequence: CDR1 SGHRS, CDR2 YFSETQ. The CDR3 runs to 14 residues. The ends lost 4 bases at V and 2 bases at J; junction bases unmatched: 3. CDR3 loop: CASSTGGVNYGYTF. DNA for the CDR3: TGCGCCAGCAGCACAGGGGGCGTAAACTATGGCTACACCTTC.

The V and J genes are TRBV10-3 and TRBJ1-1; possibly TRBD1 for D (5 bases). Germline V gene sequence: CDR1 ENHRY, CDR2 SYGVKD. The CDR3 is 13 residues long. Trimming pared 7 bases from V and 3 bases from J, leaving 12 bases between. The CDR3 DNA is TGTGCCATCAAAGTCCAAGGGGACACTGAAGCTTTCTTT. Encoded protein: CAIKVQGDTEAFF.